This TCR beta chain was captured in a study of T-cell memory formation after mild COVID-19. The CDR3 is 16 amino acids. Trimming took off 6 bases at V and 7 bases at J, with 21 bases between the two ends. TCRdb fed the 5' RACE reads into MiXCR, producing one record per CDR3 protein. The sample shows fewer than 300,000 distinct CDR3 sequences, about a sixth of them seen only once. The clonotype comes from a man between 18 and 35 years old who had mild COVID-19 (a few samples of this study predate the infection). Cell type and time point are not known. Specimen: PBMCs or a T cell subset sorted from them (not recorded which). The rearrangement uses TRBV12-3 or TRBV12-4 and TRBJ2-2; TRBD1 is a possible D gene (7 bases). The CDR3 sequence is CASRPSLQGGIGELFF. The CDR3 region has the DNA TGTGCCAGCAGACCCTCGCTGCAGGGGGGAATCGGGGAGCTGTTTTTT.